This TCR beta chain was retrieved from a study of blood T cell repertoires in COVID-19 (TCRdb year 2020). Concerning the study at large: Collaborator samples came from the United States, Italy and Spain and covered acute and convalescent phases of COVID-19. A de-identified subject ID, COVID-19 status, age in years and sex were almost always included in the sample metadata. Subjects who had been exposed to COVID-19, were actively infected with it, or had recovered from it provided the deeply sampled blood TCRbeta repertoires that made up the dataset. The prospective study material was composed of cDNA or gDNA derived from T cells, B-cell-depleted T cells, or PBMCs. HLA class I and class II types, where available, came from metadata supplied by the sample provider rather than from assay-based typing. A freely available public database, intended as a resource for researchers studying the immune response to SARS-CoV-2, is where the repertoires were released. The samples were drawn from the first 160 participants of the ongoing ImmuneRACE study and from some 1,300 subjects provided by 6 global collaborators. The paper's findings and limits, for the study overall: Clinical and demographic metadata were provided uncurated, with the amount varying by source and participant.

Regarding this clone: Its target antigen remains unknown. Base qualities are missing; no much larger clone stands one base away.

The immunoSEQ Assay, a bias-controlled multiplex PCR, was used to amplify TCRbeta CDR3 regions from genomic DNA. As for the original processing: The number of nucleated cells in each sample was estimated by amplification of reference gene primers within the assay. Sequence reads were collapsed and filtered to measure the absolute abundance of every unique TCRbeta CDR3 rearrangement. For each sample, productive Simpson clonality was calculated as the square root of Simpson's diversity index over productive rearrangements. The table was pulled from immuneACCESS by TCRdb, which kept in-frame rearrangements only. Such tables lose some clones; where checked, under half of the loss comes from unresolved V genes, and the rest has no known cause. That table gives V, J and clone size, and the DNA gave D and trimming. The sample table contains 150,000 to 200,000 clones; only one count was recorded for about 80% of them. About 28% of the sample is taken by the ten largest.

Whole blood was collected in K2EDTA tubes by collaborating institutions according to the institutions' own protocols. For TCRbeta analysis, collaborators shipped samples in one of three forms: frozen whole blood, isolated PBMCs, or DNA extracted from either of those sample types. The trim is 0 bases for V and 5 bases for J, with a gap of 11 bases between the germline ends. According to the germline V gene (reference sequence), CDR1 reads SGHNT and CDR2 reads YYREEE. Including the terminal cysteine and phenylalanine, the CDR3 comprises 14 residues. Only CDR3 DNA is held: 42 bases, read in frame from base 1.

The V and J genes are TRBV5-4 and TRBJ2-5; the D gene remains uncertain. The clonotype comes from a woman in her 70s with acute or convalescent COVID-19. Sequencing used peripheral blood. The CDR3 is CASSLDGSVETQYF. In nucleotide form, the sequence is TGTGCCAGCAGCTTGGACGGCAGCGTGGAGACCCAGTACTTC.